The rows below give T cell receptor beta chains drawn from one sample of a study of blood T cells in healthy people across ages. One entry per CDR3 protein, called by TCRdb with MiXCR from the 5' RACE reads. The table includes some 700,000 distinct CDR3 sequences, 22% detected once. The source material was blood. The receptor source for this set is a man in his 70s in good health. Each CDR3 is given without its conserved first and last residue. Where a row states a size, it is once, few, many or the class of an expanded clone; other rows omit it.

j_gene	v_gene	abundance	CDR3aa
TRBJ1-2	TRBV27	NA	ASSLRGQSRGYT
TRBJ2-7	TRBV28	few	ASGAEAYEQY
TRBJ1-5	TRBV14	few	ASSSRAGTQH
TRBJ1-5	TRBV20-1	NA	SAGDRDSNQPQH
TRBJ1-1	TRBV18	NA	ASSPQETGVETF
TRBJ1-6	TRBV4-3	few	ASSQGAFGVSPLH
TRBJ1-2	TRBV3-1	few	ASSQGAGRANYGYT
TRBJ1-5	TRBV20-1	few	SATIPGQGHQPQH
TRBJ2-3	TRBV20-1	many	SASRTSGSSDTQY
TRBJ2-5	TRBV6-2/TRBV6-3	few	ASSYPRGSETQY
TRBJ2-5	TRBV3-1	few	ASSQYSGEGETQY
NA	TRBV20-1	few	SASFTGSSYEQY
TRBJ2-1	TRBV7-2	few	ASSRTRDRGNEQF
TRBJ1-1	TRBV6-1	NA	ASRAQGRLEAF
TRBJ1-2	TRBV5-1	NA	ASSPQTGSGYT
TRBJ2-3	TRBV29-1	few	SVGMGQADTQY
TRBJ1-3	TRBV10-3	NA	AIATAGNTIY
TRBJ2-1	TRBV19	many	ASSPGYNEQF
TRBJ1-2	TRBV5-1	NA	AGRREDYGYT
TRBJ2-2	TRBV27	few	ASSFRPRVAGELF
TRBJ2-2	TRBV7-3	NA	ASSLTSAGELF
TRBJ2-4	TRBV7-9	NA	ASSLYRTLAKNIQY
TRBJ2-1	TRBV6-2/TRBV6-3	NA	ASTQTRDGVDEQF
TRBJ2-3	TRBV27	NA	ASSLFGRPDTDTQY
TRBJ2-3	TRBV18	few	ASSPGQPRTDTQY
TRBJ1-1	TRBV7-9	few	ASSSQVGTEAF